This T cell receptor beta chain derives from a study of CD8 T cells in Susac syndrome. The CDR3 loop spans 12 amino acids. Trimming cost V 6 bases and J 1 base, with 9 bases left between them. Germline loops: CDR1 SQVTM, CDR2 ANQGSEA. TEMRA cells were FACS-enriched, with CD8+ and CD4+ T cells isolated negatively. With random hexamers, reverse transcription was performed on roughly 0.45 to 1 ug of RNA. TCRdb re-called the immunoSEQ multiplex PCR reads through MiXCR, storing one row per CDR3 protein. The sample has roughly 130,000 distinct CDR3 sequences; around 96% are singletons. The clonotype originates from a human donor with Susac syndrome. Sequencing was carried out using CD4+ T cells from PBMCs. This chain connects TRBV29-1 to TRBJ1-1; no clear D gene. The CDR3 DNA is TGCAGCGTAAGGGCAGGGAACACTGAAGCTTTCTTT. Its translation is CSVRAGNTEAFF. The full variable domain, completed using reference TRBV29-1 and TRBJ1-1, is SAVISQKPSRDICQRGTSLTIQCQVDSQVTMMFWYRQQPGQSLTLIATANQGSEATYESGFVIDKFPISRPNLTFSTLTVSNMSPEDSSIYLCSVRAGNTEAFFGQGTRLTVV.